This TCR beta chain was recorded in a study of cytomegalovirus exposure and HLA in healthy donors. On the study more broadly: A previous analysis identified approximately 110 million unique TCR beta sequences derived from 180 million or so T cells. Genotyping of more than 300 donors showed that 65% to 90% belonged to the Caucasian-associated ancestry cluster.

Concerning this clone itself: Its antigen is unidentified.

Findings and limits, study-wide: Equally common other TCR beta chains were less clonally expanded than HLA-associated ones, a later analysis found. Later on, an analysis found that several of the most significant clusters appeared to be linked to common viral pathogens, which included parvovirus B19.

The germline V and J ends were trimmed by 1 base and 3 bases, with 12 bases remaining between them. The CDR3 is made up of 15 amino acids. The germline V gene has CDR1 LNHDA and CDR2 SQIVND (reference sequence). With 60 Vbeta and 13 Jbeta primers, the PCR was carried out. Assay used: immunoSEQ multiplex PCR; TCRdb lists only in-frame clones, some missing. The sample consists of approximately 110,000 clones, approximately 72% of them appearing once. The TCR was taken from a man aged 30 to 45 in good health and CMV-seronegative. The V gene is TRBV19, the J gene TRBJ1-1; no firm D call. The sequenced sample was PBMCs. The CDR3 DNA is TGTGCCAGTAGTATAGCGGTCAACCAGGACACTGAAGCTTTCTTT. This encodes CASSIAVNQDTEAFF.